This paragraph reports one T cell receptor (beta chain). Its specificity is not known. Combined were second doses at about 4 or about 12 weeks. This entry belongs to a study of T cell responses to AZD1222 COVID-19 vaccine. Whole-study findings and limits: At study baseline, merely more than 5 AZD1222 recipients were seropositive.

Method: immunoSEQ multiplex PCR; TCRdb's copy keeps in-frame clones and lacks some. The sample has around 100,000 clones, around 87% seen once. This CDR3 spans 13 amino acids. Germline values: CDR1 MGHDK, CDR2 SYGVNS. Trimming pared 5 bases from V and 8 bases from J, leaving 10 bases between. Sequenced material: peripheral blood, taken 28 days after the second AZD1222 dose. This sequence was found in an adult who received the AZD1222 COVID-19 vaccine. The chain is built from TRBV25-1 and TRBJ1-6; D is unclear. In DNA, the CDR3 is TGTGCCAGCAGTCTGGGGATGGATTCACCCCTCCACTTT. It translates to CASSLGMDSPLHF.